Sequencing of this TCR beta chain was carried out in a study of cytomegalovirus exposure and HLA in healthy donors. PCR was performed using 60 Vbeta and 13 Jbeta primers. TCRdb's table, derived via immunoSEQ multiplex PCR, lists solely in-frame clones and lacks some. The top ten clones hold over 5% of a sample with 200,000 to 300,000 clones, roughly 80% of them seen once. General study points: Differences between HLA loci emerged in a later analysis of TCR association rates, with DRB1 most and HLA-C fewest.

CDR1 and CDR2 (germline): LNHDA, SQIVND (reference sequence). Trimming removed 2 bases from V and 6 bases from J, with 17 bases in between. This CDR3 region has 16 residues. A word on this clone: Its specificity is not known.

The gene calls are TRBV19 and TRBJ1-5; D perhaps matches TRBD1 (5 bases). This receptor was identified in a woman aged 40 to 49 in good health and CMV-seropositive. The sequenced sample was PBMCs. Here the CDR3 DNA reads TGTGCCAGTAGTATACGGGGCGGCGGGGCAACTCAGCCCCAGCATTTT. Protein: CASSIRGGGATQPQHF.